This entry lists 5 T cell receptor beta chains sequenced from one sample in a study of CD8+CD57+ T cells in acquired aplastic anemia. Researchers used genomic DNA as the template to profile TCR beta VDJ and CDR3. TCRdb re-analysed the reads in MiXCR, keeping a single row per CDR3 protein. Of about 40,000 distinct CDR3 sequences in the sample, 63% were seen once. The patients chosen for sequencing had shown expansion of CD8+CD57+ cells (detected by flow cytometry). Material for sequencing was sorted CD4+, CD8+, or CD8+CD57+ T cells (not recorded which) from PBMCs. These receptors originate from a human donor with aplastic anemia.

Concerning this clonotype itself: Possible read error: a much larger clone is one base away. The CDR3 end shows no conserved phenylalanine or tryptophan, and so a read error is likely. The V and J genes are TRBV4-2 and TRBJ2-1, with 9 bases aligning to TRBD2. V lost 3 bases and J lost 0; bases outside the gene matches: 3. Per germline, CDR1 LGHNA and CDR2 YNFKEQ. This CDR3 region has 16 residues. CDR3 nucleotides: TGTGCCAGCAGCCAGCTAGCGGGGAGCTCCTACAATGAGCAGTTCCTC. Its translation is CASSQLAGSSYNEQFL.

The chain links TRBV25-1 to TRBJ1-1; possible D gene TRBD1, 6 bases. V lost 6 bases, J lost 2 bases, and 13 bases lay in between. The germline V gene encodes CDR1 MGHDK and CDR2 SYGVNS. The CDR3 contains 14 residues. CDR3 amino acids: CASSQGTHNTEAFF. The CDR3 region has the DNA TGTGCCAGCAGCCAAGGGACACATAACACTGAAGCTTTCTTT.

The gene calls are TRBV7-3 and TRBJ1-5; D is ambiguous. This CDR3 contains 13 residues. Germline CDR1 is SGHTA and CDR2 is FQGTGA. V dropped 6 bases and J dropped 6 bases, with 12 bases sitting between them. The CDR3: CASSLSLSQPQHF. DNA for the CDR3: TGTGCCAGCAGTTTATCACTCTCTCAGCCCCAGCATTTT. Using reference TRBV7-3 and TRBJ1-5 for the parts outside the CDR3, the full variable domain is GAGVSQTPSNKVTEKGKYVELRCDPISGHTALYWYRQSLGQGPEFLIYFQGTGAADDSGLPNDRFFAVRPEGSVSTLKIQRTERGDSAVYLCASSLSLSQPQHFGDGTRLSIL.

The gene calls are TRBV15 and TRBJ2-5; TRBD2 matches 8 bases. Germline V gene lookup returns CDR1 LNHNV and CDR2 YYDKDF (reference sequence). This CDR3 is built from 15 residues. With 1 base clipped from V and 2 bases from J, the junction kept 3 bases outside the gene matches. Here the CDR3 DNA reads TGTGCCACCAGCAGAGTAGCGGGGTCTCAAGAGACCCAGTACTTC. Its translation is CATSRVAGSQETQYF.

The genes are TRBV4-2 and TRBJ2-7, with 12 nucleotides matching TRBD1. Germline CDR1 reads LGHNA; CDR2 reads YNFKEQ. The CDR3 runs 19 residues. The V segment lost 0 bases and the J segment 2 bases; nucleotides outside the gene matches: 11. The CDR3 sequence is CASSQDPGQGALLTYEQYF. The CDR3 DNA reads TGTGCCAGCAGCCAAGACCCGGGACAGGGGGCCCTATTGACCTACGAGCAGTACTTC.